This T cell receptor (beta chain) was sequenced for a study of T cells in Graves' hyperthyroidism and ophthalmopathy. Overall study findings and caveats: Separation of ophthalmopathy from stable hyperthyroidism was achieved by a 13 V-J model.

This clonotype was detected many times. The antigen is unknown. This CDR3 comprises 13 residues. Germline values: CDR1 MNHNS, CDR2 SASEGT. The V and J ends lost 5 bases and 3 bases respectively, with 11 bases between them. RNA transcripts yielded amplified TCR beta CDR3 regions. The TCR CDR3 first-round RT-PCR relied on the HTBI primer set. TCRdb redid the calling of the multiplex PCR reads with MiXCR, one entry per CDR3 protein. Of 450,000 to 650,000 distinct CDR3 sequences detected, around 14% appear once; the ten largest clones hold around 7%. Thyroid ultrasound, orbital computed tomography, clinical symptoms, and serum thyroxine and TRAb underpinned diagnoses.

The specimen sequenced was blood. This chain joins TRBV6-1 and TRBJ2-7; maybe TRBD1 (5 bases). This TCR was recovered from a woman aged 18-29 years with Graves' ophthalmopathy. As DNA, the CDR3 is TGTGCCAGCAGTAGGGGCGGAAACTACGAGCAGTACTTC. Amino acids: CASSRGGNYEQYF.